This T cell receptor beta chain was captured in a study of beta chain features in type 1 diabetes. The isolated RNA, all of it, was reverse transcribed, so expressed TCRB transcripts were what got sequenced. Libraries were prepared by immunoSEQ multiplex PCR; TCRdb keeps only in-frame clonotypes and omits some of them. Of fewer than 500,000 clones listed, about 15% are singletons. CDR1 GTSNPN and CDR2 SVGIG come from the germline V gene (reference sequence). V was shortened by 2 bases and J by 4 bases, with 12 bases between the two germline ends. The CDR3 length is 14 residues. The sequencing input was naive CD4+ T cells from blood. The receptor was isolated from a man aged 30 to 39 in good health. J is TRBJ1-5 and V is TRBV30, with D possibly matching TRBD1 (5 bases). The CDR3 loop reads CAWSPGLRNQPQHF. As DNA, the CDR3 is TGTGCCTGGAGTCCGGGACTGAGAAATCAGCCCCAGCATTTT. Filled out from reference TRBV30 and TRBJ1-5, the complete variable domain reads SQTIHQWPATLVQPVGSPLSLECTVEGTSNPNLYWYRQAAGRGLQLLFYSVGIGQISSEVPQNLSASRPQDRQFILSSKKLLLSDSGFYLCAWSPGLRNQPQHFGDGTRLSIL.